These T cell receptor beta chains were read from a single sample in a study of regulatory T cells in long-lasting Graves disease. TCRdb passed the multiplex PCR reads through MiXCR, listing each CDR3 protein once. Among 650,000 to 850,000 distinct CDR3 sequences listed, approximately 31% were seen once. This specimen consisted of peripheral blood mononuclear cells (PBMCs), obtained when the disease was refractory, from a patient treated with antithyroid drugs. The source is a female donor with Graves disease. The CDR3 runs from the conserved cysteine through the conserved F or W. The D gene is left open where the match is weak. Clone size is shown for a subset of rows, as once, few, many or a class of expanded clone.

clone size,D gene,V gene,J gene,CDR3 protein,CDR3 DNA
-,TRBD2,TRBV3-1,TRBJ2-3,CASSQASGATDTQYF,TGTGCCAGCAGCCAAGCTAGCGGTGCAACAGATACGCAGTATTTT
few,-,TRBV12-3/TRBV12-4,TRBJ1-1,CASRAGGTADMNTEAFF,TGTGCCAGCAGGGCGGGCGGCACGGCCGACATGAACACTGAAGCTTTCTTT
-,-,TRBV7-2,TRBJ1-1,CASSLNAVGGEAFF,TGTGCCAGCAGCTTAAACGCAGTTGGGGGTGAAGCTTTCTTT
many,-,TRBV12-3/TRBV12-4,TRBJ1-6,CASSLQGLFSPLHF,TGTGCCAGCAGCCTCCAGGGGCTTTTCTCACCCCTCCACTTT
few,-,TRBV5-1,TRBJ1-2,CASSLEGDPRLGPRNYGYTF,TGCGCCAGCAGCTTAGAGGGGGACCCGCGACTAGGACCTCGTAACTATGGCTACACCTTC
many,TRBD2,TRBV2,TRBJ2-5,CASSEDSGRHQETQYF,TGTGCCAGCAGTGAAGATAGCGGGAGGCACCAAGAGACCCAGTACTTC
-,-,TRBV30,TRBJ1-2,CAWSAGDGGYTF,TGTGCCTGGAGTGCAGGGGACGGCGGCTACACCTTC
few,TRBD1,TRBV27,TRBJ2-7,CASSLGRQGSSYEQYF,TGTGCCAGCAGTTTAGGTAGACAGGGGAGCTCCTACGAGCAGTACTTC
-,-,TRBV11-1,TRBJ1-1,CASSFFAGVNTEAFF,TGTGCCAGCAGCTTTTTCGCAGGGGTGAACACTGAAGCTTTCTTT
-,-,TRBV5-4,TRBJ1-2,CASSLAGRGFGYTF,TGTGCCAGCAGCTTGGCCGGCAGGGGATTTGGCTACACCTTC
-,-,TRBV19,TRBJ1-1,CASSIEIMNTEAFF,TGTGCCAGTAGTATAGAGATCATGAACACTGAAGCTTTCTTT
-,-,TRBV19,TRBJ1-1,CASSILGPRENTEAFF,TGTGCCAGTAGTATATTGGGCCCCCGAGAGAACACTGAAGCTTTCTTT
-,TRBD1,TRBV6-2/TRBV6-3,TRBJ1-1,CASSYTGGETEAFF,TGTGCCAGCAGTTACACAGGGGGCGAGACTGAAGCTTTCTTT
many,-,TRBV5-1,TRBJ1-1,CASSRTGVNTEAFF,TGTGCCAGCAGTCGGACCGGCGTGAACACTGAAGCTTTCTTT
-,-,TRBV20-1,TRBJ1-5,CSAEDSRSQPQHF,TGCAGTGCGGAAGACAGTCGGAGTCAGCCCCAGCATTTT
few,-,TRBV9,TRBJ2-2,CASSVGSTGELFF,TGTGCCAGCAGCGTAGGTAGCACCGGGGAGCTGTTTTTT
few,-,TRBV6-1,TRBJ1-6,CASSERGPNSPLHF,TGTGCCAGCAGTGAACGGGGCCCTAATTCACCCCTCCACTTT
-,-,TRBV12-3/TRBV12-4,TRBJ2-7,CASSLVQGRNEQYF,TGTGCCAGCAGTTTAGTTCAGGGACGAAACGAGCAGTACTTC
many,-,TRBV30,TRBJ1-2,CAWSVPSGARGYTF,TGTGCCTGGAGTGTACCCTCGGGGGCGCGTGGCTACACCTTC
-,TRBD1,TRBV30,TRBJ1-1,CAWATGPNTEAFF,TGTGCCTGGGCGACAGGGCCGAACACTGAAGCTTTCTTT
-,TRBD2,TRBV25-1,TRBJ2-7,CASRGTSGRAYEQYF,TGTGCCAGCAGGGGGACTAGCGGGAGGGCCTACGAGCAGTACTTC
many,TRBD1,TRBV12-3/TRBV12-4,TRBJ1-5,CASSIRGTGSSNQPQHF,TGTGCCAGCAGCATAAGGGGGACAGGGTCTAGCAATCAGCCCCAGCATTTT
-,-,TRBV20-1,TRBJ2-7,CSARRPRQAYEQYF,TGCAGTGCTAGAAGGCCTCGACAGGCCTACGAGCAGTACTTC
-,-,TRBV27,TRBJ1-4,CASSRTFEEKLFF,TGTGCCAGCAGCCGGACGTTTGAGGAAAAACTGTTTTTT
many,-,TRBV2,TRBJ2-5,CASRRGGETQYF,TGTGCCAGCCGCAGGGGAGGGGAGACCCAGTACTTC
many,-,TRBV6-5,TRBJ1-2,CASSYNGVVDGYTF,TGTGCCAGCAGTTACAACGGGGTTGTGGATGGCTACACCTTC
many,-,TRBV2,TRBJ1-5,CASLAGFNQPQHF,TGTGCCAGCCTGGCAGGATTCAATCAGCCCCAGCATTTT
once,TRBD1,TRBV18,TRBJ1-6,CASSPATGENSPLHF,TGTGCCAGCTCACCCGCGACAGGGGAGAATTCACCCCTCCACTTT
-,-,TRBV5-1,TRBJ2-7,CASSLERSLGEQYF,TGCGCCAGCAGCTTGGAGAGGAGCCTGGGCGAGCAGTACTTC
few,-,TRBV28,TRBJ1-5,CASRPGGGTGRPQHF,TGTGCCAGCAGGCCCGGGGGGGGGACGGGGAGGCCCCAGCATTTT
many,-,TRBV6-2/TRBV6-3,TRBJ1-1,CASSYSRNMNTEAFF,TGTGCCAGCAGTTACTCCAGAAACATGAACACTGAAGCTTTCTTT
-,-,TRBV5-1,TRBJ1-4,CASSLGVLLAANEKLFF,TGCGCCAGCAGCTTGGGAGTCCTCCTCGCGGCTAATGAAAAACTGTTTTTT
-,TRBD2,TRBV11-2,TRBJ2-5,CASSPGTSGAMETQYF,TGTGCCAGCAGCCCCGGGACTAGCGGGGCGATGGAGACCCAGTACTTC
-,TRBD1,TRBV30,TRBJ1-1,CAWPGTAEAFF,TGTGCCTGGCCTGGGACAGCTGAAGCTTTCTTT
few,-,TRBV29-1,TRBJ2-5,CSVEGGRGDGETQYF,TGCAGCGTTGAGGGGGGACGGGGAGATGGGGAGACCCAGTACTTC
few,-,TRBV10-3,TRBJ1-4,CAISDRAVNEKLFF,TGTGCCATCAGTGACAGGGCCGTTAATGAAAAACTGTTTTTT
-,TRBD1,TRBV19,TRBJ1-2,CATSNRDRADNGYTF,TGTGCCACCTCGAACCGGGACAGGGCGGATAATGGCTACACCTTC
-,TRBD1,TRBV5-5,TRBJ2-5,CASSLVVRGRETQYF,TGTGCCAGCAGCTTGGTTGTCAGGGGGCGAGAGACCCAGTACTTC
-,-,TRBV29-1,TRBJ2-7,CSVAARTEYEQYF,TGCAGCGTTGCTGCGAGGACAGAATACGAGCAGTACTTC
-,-,TRBV14,TRBJ2-2,CASSHLQTGELFF,TGTGCCAGCAGCCATCTTCAAACCGGGGAGCTGTTTTTT
-,TRBD1,TRBV7-2,TRBJ2-5,CAGSWTGGEETQYF,TGTGCCGGCAGCTGGACAGGGGGCGAGGAGACCCAGTACTTC
-,-,TRBV7-8,TRBJ1-2,CASTWRPINYGYTF,TGTGCCAGCACTTGGAGGCCCATTAACTATGGCTACACCTTC
-,-,TRBV29-1,TRBJ1-3,CSVEDWRDSGNTIYF,TGCAGCGTTGAAGATTGGAGGGACTCTGGAAACACCATATATTTT
once,TRBD1,TRBV5-1,TRBJ1-3,CASSLGDRHSGNTIYF,TGCGCCAGCAGCTTGGGGGACAGACACTCTGGAAACACCATATATTTT
few,TRBD1,TRBV3-1,TRBJ1-1,CASSLQQGERKTEAFF,TGTGCCAGCAGCCTTCAACAGGGGGAGAGGAAAACTGAAGCTTTCTTT
-,-,TRBV29-1,TRBJ1-2,CSVSGGGGYTF,TGCAGCGTGTCTGGGGGGGGTGGCTACACCTTC
-,-,TRBV3-1,TRBJ1-1,CASSPGWGLNTEAFF,TGTGCCAGCAGCCCCGGCTGGGGGCTGAACACTGAAGCTTTCTTT
-,-,TRBV7-8,TRBJ1-1,CASSLGRWARENTEAFF,TGTGCCAGCAGCTTAGGACGTTGGGCCAGGGAGAACACTGAAGCTTTCTTT
-,-,TRBV6-1,TRBJ1-1,CALGGSTEAFF,TGTGCCCTCGGGGGGAGCACTGAAGCTTTCTTT
many,-,TRBV28,TRBJ1-1,CASTGVNTEAFF,TGTGCCAGCACGGGGGTAAACACTGAAGCTTTCTTT
-,-,TRBV7-3,TRBJ1-2,CASSFVSAQGNYGYTF,TGTGCCAGCAGCTTCGTCAGCGCACAGGGTAACTATGGCTACACCTTC
many,TRBD1,TRBV12-3/TRBV12-4,TRBJ1-2,CASSLPGTGNGYTF,TGTGCCAGCAGTTTACCCGGGACAGGGAATGGCTACACCTTC